This TCR beta chain was recorded in a study of response to subunit inactivated influenza vaccine (dated by TCRdb to between 2018 and 2020). Regarding the complete study: Deep quantitative profiling of the T cell receptor repertoire was used in the study to follow responses to a trivalent subunit inactivated influenza vaccine. Overall results and qualifications from the work: According to the authors, only a limited number of new T cells may be recruited by each seasonal influenza vaccination.

Libraries were built with RT-PCR. TCRdb shows the sequencer as Illumina HiSeq 2500. Using fastp at Q25 and MiXCR, TCRdb reprocessed the public reads and kept productive beta chains. Every distinct CDR3 protein forms one entry, paired with its most common genes and DNA. Within this sample are hundreds of thousands of distinct CDR3 sequences, with around 8% of them counted one time only. The ten largest make up over 10% of the sample. There are 13 amino acids in the CDR3, from cysteine to phenylalanine inclusive. This entry keeps only the CDR3 DNA: 39 bases, framed from base 1. V was cut back by 6 bases and J by 7 bases, leaving a gap of 16 bases between them. CDR1 LNHNV and CDR2 YYDKDF are derived from the germline V gene (reference sequence). This clonotype was picked up many times. Its antigen is not yet known. No base qualities exist here, and no much larger clone lies one base off it.

The TCR sequence derives from a man aged 50 to 69 who received an inactivated influenza vaccine. Donor details come from another sample of the same person, matched by shared clones. The chain is assembled from TRBV15 and TRBJ2-7; TRBD1 is possibly the D segment (5 matching bases). Sequenced material: PBMCs from blood, taken roughly 24 months after vaccination. Read as DNA, the sequence is TGTGCCACCAGAAGGGGTACTGTGGGAGAGCAGTACTTC. This yields the protein CATRRGTVGEQYF.